These 21 T cell receptor beta chains were all obtained from the same sample, sequenced in a study of Graves' ophthalmopathy and Graves' hyperthyroidism. The study amplified TCR beta CDR3 regions using RNA transcripts. The authors performed first-round RT-PCR with HTBI primers and then a second-round multiplex PCR. Via MiXCR, TCRdb re-called the multiplex PCR reads, giving one row per CDR3 protein. The repertoire holds hundreds of thousands of distinct CDR3 sequences, with roughly 20% as singletons. Sequences were obtained from peripheral blood. Receptors were obtained from a woman between 18 and 29 years old with stable Graves' hyperthyroidism.

This clonotype appeared many times. The chain uses TRBV6-1 and TRBJ2-7, with 9 bases lining up with TRBD1. The germline V gene encodes CDR1 MNHNS and CDR2 SASEGT. J gave up 4 bases and V 8 bases, and 9 bases lay outside the gene matches. CDR3 size: 14 residues. The CDR3 region has the DNA TGTGCCAGCGCGGACAGGGGCGTAAGATACGAGCAGTACTTC. Its protein is CASADRGVRYEQYF.

This clonotype has at least ten counts. The chain combines TRBV20-1 with TRBJ2-5; tentatively, D is TRBD1 (5 bases). Germline V gene data show CDR1 as DFQATT and CDR2 as SNEGSKA (reference sequence). This CDR3 contains 12 residues. Trimming shortened V by 4 bases and J by 4 bases, and 10 bases separated the two germline ends. This chain's CDR3 is CSAKGRAETQYF. In DNA form, the CDR3 reads TGCAGTGCTAAGGGCAGGGCAGAGACCCAGTACTTC.

This clonotype was seen at least ten times. The V call is TRBV20-1, the J call TRBJ2-7, with TRBD2 matching 12 bases. Germline CDR1 and CDR2: DFQATT and SNEGSKA (reference sequence). The CDR3 runs 14 residues. Trimming cost V 5 bases and J 3 bases; bases outside gene matches: 5. CDR3 loop: CSAYRLAGVYEQYF. CDR3 nucleotides: TGCAGTGCTTACCGACTAGCGGGAGTCTACGAGCAGTACTTC.

As regards this clonotype: The final CDR3 position lacks the conserved phenylalanine or tryptophan, pointing to a likely read error. The DNA is omitted, as the CDR3 cannot be located on it reliably, and the CDR3 follows TCRdb's listing. The chain carries TRBV29-1 and TRBJ1-1. The CDR3 contains 12 residues when both ends are counted. The germline CDR1 and CDR2 sequences are SQVTM and ANQGSEA. This CDR3 is CSVVGLNTEACL.

In this sample, this clonotype turned up many times. CDR3 amino acids: CASSYQGGSPLHF. The CDR3 nucleotides read TGTGCCAGCAGTTACCAGGGTGGTTCACCCCTCCACTTT. J is TRBJ1-6 and V is TRBV6-6, with D perhaps TRBD1 (5 bases). The CDR3 spans 13 residues. With 2 bases removed from V and 9 bases from J, the gap between germline ends came to 8 bases. Germline V CDR1 and CDR2: MNHNY, SVGAGI (reference sequence).

The chain couples TRBV11-1 to TRBJ2-2, with TRBD1 matching 9 bases. Germline-derived CDR1 and CDR2 are SGHAT and FQDESV (reference sequence). This CDR3 has 16 residues. The ends lost 5 bases at V and 5 bases at J; junction bases unmatched: 9. The CDR3 loop reads CASSTPRTGVTGELFF. The CDR3 DNA reads TGTGCCAGCAGCACCCCACGGACAGGGGTAACCGGGGAGCTGTTTTTT.

This clonotype was seen ten or more times. The rearrangement joins TRBV12-5 to TRBJ1-2; perhaps TRBD1 as D (5 bases). The CDR3 has 13 amino acids. Looked up from germline, CDR1 is LGHNT and CDR2 is FRNRAP. In DNA, the CDR3 is TGTGCCCTGGGGCCGGGGGGTGGGCATGGCTACACCTTC. This gives the protein CALGPGGGHGYTF. The full variable domain, completed using reference TRBV12-5 and TRBJ1-2, is DARVTQTPRHKVTEMGQEVTMRCQPILGHNTVFWYRQTMMQGLELLAYFRNRAPLDDSGMPKDRFSAEMPDATLATLKIQPSEPRDSAVYFCALGPGGGHGYTFGSGTRLTVV.

This clonotype came up many times. The genes are TRBV12-3 or TRBV12-4 and TRBJ2-5; TRBD2 matches 8 bases. CDR3 length equals 15 residues. Trimming removed 3 bases from V and 5 bases from J; junction bases left unmatched: 8. Here the CDR3 DNA reads TGTGCCAGCAGTTTGGGGCCGACGGGAGGGGAGACCCAGTACTTC. Its protein is CASSLGPTGGETQYF.

At least ten counts were recorded for this clonotype. The chain has TRBV12-3 or TRBV12-4 and TRBJ2-7; D is perhaps TRBD1 (5 bases). The CDR3 has 17 residues. Trimming took 2 bases from V and 3 from J, leaving 20 bases between them. CDR3 sequence reads: CASSLSYRQTDGYEQYF. CDR3 DNA sequence: TGTGCCAGCAGTTTATCCTACCGACAGACCGATGGCTACGAGCAGTACTTC.

This clonotype was observed at least ten times. The chain uses TRBV24-1 and TRBJ2-4; TRBD2 matches at 7 bases. The CDR3 totals 14 residues. Trimming took 7 bases from V and 4 from J; bases not matched to a gene: 6. Per germline, CDR1 KGHDR and CDR2 SFDVKD. The CDR3 nucleotides are TGTGCCACCAGCCCGGGGGGACCAAAAAACATTCAGTACTTC. The encoded protein is CATSPGGPKNIQYF.

This chain links TRBV6-1 with TRBJ2-3; possible D gene TRBD2, 5 bases. Trimming removed 6 bases at V and 4 bases at J, with 14 bases between. CDR1 and CDR2 from the germline V gene are MNHNS and SASEGT. CDR3 size: 14 residues. CDR3 region: CASSTPREADTQYF. The DNA of the CDR3 is TGTGCCAGCAGCACACCCCGGGAAGCAGATACGCAGTATTTT.

This clonotype was detected ten times or more. The chain carries TRBV28 and TRBJ2-7; D possibly uses TRBD1 or TRBD2 (6 bases each). The germline V gene encodes CDR1 MDHEN and CDR2 SYDVKM. The CDR3 is 16 residues long. The ends were cut back, 4 bases at V and 2 bases at J, with 18 bases in the middle. The CDR3 coding sequence is TGTGCCAGCAGTTACCACACAGGGACTCTCACCTACGAGCAGTACTTC. It translates to CASSYHTGTLTYEQYF.

At least ten counts were recorded for this clonotype. The chain couples TRBV20-1 to TRBJ2-7; the D is unclear. This CDR3 has 15 amino acids. Germline assignment: CDR1 DFQATT and CDR2 SNEGSKA (reference sequence). V was shortened by 0 bases and J by 2 bases, with 14 bases between the two germline ends. CDR3 protein: CSAREDAKFTYEQYF. Here the CDR3 DNA reads TGCAGTGCTAGAGAGGATGCAAAGTTCACCTACGAGCAGTACTTC.

At least ten counts were recorded for this clonotype. This chain links TRBV20-1 with TRBJ1-5, with unresolved D. Germline V gene lookup returns CDR1 DFQATT and CDR2 SNEGSKA (reference sequence). The V end lost 5 bases, the J end lost 3 bases, and 14 bases lay between the germline ends. The CDR3 contains 14 residues. As DNA, the CDR3 is TGCAGTGCTTCCGGACCCTCGGACAATCAGCCCCAGCATTTT. Its translation is CSASGPSDNQPQHF.

There are many counts of this clonotype. The J gene is TRBJ2-7, the V gene TRBV5-1; D perhaps matches TRBD1 (6 bases). V lost 4 bases and J 7 bases, leaving 15 bases between the germline ends. The CDR3 covers 13 residues. Germline CDR1 reads SGHRS; CDR2 reads YFSETQ. CDR3 residues: CASSGGHYGEQYF. The CDR3 nucleotides are TGCGCCAGCAGCGGGGGACACTATGGGGAGCAGTACTTC.

This clonotype has a single count. V is TRBV6-1 and J is TRBJ1-1; D remains unclear. The CDR3 spans 15 residues. Germline V gene sequence: CDR1 MNHNS, CDR2 SASEGT. The germline V and J ends were trimmed by 1 base and 0 bases, with 9 bases remaining between them. Written as DNA, the CDR3 is TGTGCCAGCAGTGAAGTGACGACCTTGAACACTGAAGCTTTCTTT. Its translation is CASSEVTTLNTEAFF.

Many counts were recorded for this clonotype. The rearrangement uses TRBV6-1 and TRBJ1-6; 9 nucleotides align to TRBD1. CDR3 size: 14 residues. Germline assignment: CDR1 MNHNS and CDR2 SASEGT. Germline trimming cut 6 bases from V and 10 bases from J; bases unmatched to any gene: 7. The CDR3, as DNA: TGTGCCAGCAGGCGGGGACAGGGATCCTCACCCCTCCACTTT. The encoded protein is CASRRGQGSSPLHF.

The gene calls are TRBV3-1 and TRBJ2-5, with D perhaps TRBD1 (5 bases). This CDR3 is built from 15 residues. V lost 4 bases, J lost 0 bases, and 12 bases lay in between. From germline, CDR1 is LGHDT and CDR2 YNNKEL (reference sequence). In nucleotides, the CDR3 is TGTGCCAGCAGCCCACTCGACAGCTACCAAGAGACCCAGTACTTC. It codes for CASSPLDSYQETQYF.

The table lists this clonotype with many counts. V gene TRBV27 combines with J gene TRBJ1-5, with D possibly matching TRBD1 (6 bases). Trimming stripped 6 bases from V and 6 bases from J, with 12 bases between. The length of the CDR3 is 13 residues. Germline values: CDR1 MNHEY, CDR2 SMNVEV (reference sequence). The CDR3 here is CASSGGGPQPQHF. The CDR3, as DNA: TGTGCCAGCAGCGGAGGGGGGCCTCAGCCCCAGCATTTT.

This clonotype was counted at least ten times. This chain joins TRBV28 and TRBJ2-7; TRBD1 matches 7 bases. Looked up from germline, CDR1 is MDHEN and CDR2 is SYDVKM. CDR3 length equals 14 residues. V trimming: 6 bases; J trimming: 6 bases; junction bases outside the gene matches: 11. The CDR3 DNA reads TGTGCCAGCAGGCTAACAGGGGCCAGCGGCGAGCAGTACTTC. Residues: CASRLTGASGEQYF.

This clonotype was recorded many times. The rearrangement joins TRBV28 to TRBJ2-5, with TRBD2 identical over 11 bases. Germline values: CDR1 MDHEN, CDR2 SYDVKM. CDR3 length: 16 amino acids. After removal of 5 bases from V and 6 bases from J, the junction contained 11 bases not matched to a gene. Here the CDR3 reads CASSPTLAGAGKTQYF. The DNA for the CDR3 is TGTGCCAGCAGTCCCACACTAGCGGGAGCAGGAAAGACCCAGTACTTC.